Here is one T cell receptor beta chain with its context. The data originate from a study of neurological immune-mediated disorders. Synthesis of cDNA was carried out by template-switch 5'RACE. The reaction used 10-nucleotide random UMIs. TCRdb fed the 5' RACE reads into MiXCR, producing one record per CDR3 protein. The top ten hold approximately 4.5% of the sample, which has around 90,000 distinct CDR3 sequences, approximately 13% seen once. The CDR3 has 16 residues. V lost 6 bases and J lost 5, with 22 bases in between. Time point denoted: longitudinal time-point 2. What was sequenced was PBMCs. The TCR sequence derives from a female donor with HTLV-1-associated myelopathy (HAM/TSP). V usage is TRBV12-3 or TRBV12-4 and J usage is TRBJ2-5; D tentatively fits TRBD1 or TRBD2 (6 bases each). In DNA, the CDR3 is TGTGCCAGCAGCCCTGAGGGGGGCCCGGCGGGGGAGACCCAGTACTTC. Protein product: CASSPEGGPAGETQYF.